This T cell receptor (beta chain) originates from a study of T cell changes during pregnancy in multiple sclerosis (dated by TCRdb to the late 2010s). Regarding the study in general: In women with multiple sclerosis, the researchers looked at how the T cell repertoire shifted as pregnancy progressed.

Note on this clone: This receptor's antigen is unknown. No base-level quality is on record; no much larger clone is a single base apart.

The CDR3 runs 14 amino acids, cysteine and phenylalanine included. The entry retains the CDR3 DNA only, 42 bases that are in frame from base 1. Trimming removed 5 bases from V and 4 bases from J; the gene matches leave 4 bases unexplained. From a lookup of the germline V gene, CDR1 and CDR2 are SGHAT and FQNNGV. Libraries were made using the immunoSEQ multiplex PCR assay. Not all clones reach the TCRdb copy of this immuneACCESS table, which keeps in-frame sequences only. Checked studies attribute under half of the gap to unresolved V genes and leave the rest unexplained. This sample has roughly 42,000 clones in its table, and 90% of those were observed once. The top ten clonotypes cover around 7% of the sample.

The receptor chain draws on TRBV11-2 and TRBJ1-4; TRBD1 fits 7 bases in the junction. The sample here was CD8+ T cells from peripheral blood mononuclear cells, taken in the third trimester of pregnancy. This sequence was found in a female donor with multiple sclerosis, enrolled in a pregnancy study. For the CDR3, the sequence is CASSLDRINEKLFF. The DNA sequence is given as TGTGCCAGCAGCCTGGACAGGATTAATGAAAAACTGTTTTTT. Joined to the reference TRBV11-2 and TRBJ1-4 proteins, this CDR3 gives the full variable domain: EAGVAQSPRYKIIEKRQSVAFWCNPISGHATLYWYQQILGQGPKLLIQFQNNGVVDDSQLPKDRFSAERLKGVDSTLKIQPAKLEDSAVYLCASSLDRINEKLFFGSGTQLSVL.